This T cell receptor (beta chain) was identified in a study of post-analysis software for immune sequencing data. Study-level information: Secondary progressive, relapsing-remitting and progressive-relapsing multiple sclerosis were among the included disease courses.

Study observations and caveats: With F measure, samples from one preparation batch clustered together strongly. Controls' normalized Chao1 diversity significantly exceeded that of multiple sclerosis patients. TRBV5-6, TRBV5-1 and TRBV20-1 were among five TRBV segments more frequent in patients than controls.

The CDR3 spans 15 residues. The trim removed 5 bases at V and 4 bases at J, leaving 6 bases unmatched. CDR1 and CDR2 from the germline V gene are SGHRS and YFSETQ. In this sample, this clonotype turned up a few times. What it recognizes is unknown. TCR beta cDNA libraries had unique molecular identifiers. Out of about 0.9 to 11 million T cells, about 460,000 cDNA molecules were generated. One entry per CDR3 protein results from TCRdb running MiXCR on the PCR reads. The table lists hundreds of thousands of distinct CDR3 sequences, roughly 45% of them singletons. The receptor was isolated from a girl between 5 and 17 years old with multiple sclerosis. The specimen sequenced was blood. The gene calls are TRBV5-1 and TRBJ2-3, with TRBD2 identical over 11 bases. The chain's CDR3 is CASRSGLAESDTQYF. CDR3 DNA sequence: TGCGCCAGCAGGTCGGGACTAGCGGAGTCAGATACGCAGTATTTT.